Listed here is a single T cell receptor (beta chain). Its target is unknown. As to time point: naive CD8 control sorted from an acute-time-point sample. Every 3 months, donors from a Montreal cohort of people who inject drugs were followed. The V and J ends lost 7 bases and 1 base respectively, with 24 bases between them. The CDR3 has 18 residues. Germline CDR1 and CDR2: MNHEY and SMNVEV (reference sequence). The data were obtained in a study of CD8 T cells in acute hepatitis C reinfection. Study results and caveats: Few CDR3s matched those for other epitopes. No chronic follow-up sample yielded enough NS3-1073 specific cells.

Using immunoSEQ multiplex PCR, the repertoire was profiled, and TCRdb retains in-frame clones only, with some absent. The sample shows 30,000 to 40,000 clones, 80% to 90% of them seen only once. Sequencing used naive CD8+ T cells from PBMCs. The receptor comes from a woman aged 18-30 years who spontaneously cleared hepatitis C infection. The J gene is TRBJ2-3, the V gene TRBV27; D unclear. CDR3 DNA sequence: TGTGCCAGCACGGAGACCCCCTTGGCGACAAGCCGCACAGATACGCAGTATTTT. The encoded protein is CASTETPLATSRTDTQYF.